The 17 T cell receptor beta chains listed next were all sequenced from one sample in a study of blood T cell repertoires in COVID-19. TCRdb keeps only in-frame clones here, not all; method: immunoSEQ multiplex PCR. The table includes about 400,000 clones, 87% detected once. The sample taken for sequencing was PBMCs or T cells enriched from blood (not recorded which). The receptor source for this set is a woman between 45 and 60 years old who had recovered from COVID-19.

The chain recombines TRBV27 with TRBJ1-4, with D possibly matching TRBD1 (5 bases). The CDR3 is 15 amino acids. The germline V gene has CDR1 MNHEY and CDR2 SMNVEV (reference sequence). The V end was cut by 3 bases, the J end by 3 bases, with 11 bases between. CDR3 in amino acids: CASSFRQYSNEKLFF. The DNA for the CDR3 is TGTGCCAGCAGTTTCCGACAGTACTCTAATGAAAAACTGTTTTTT.

This clone turned up a few times. The chain has TRBV7-9 and TRBJ1-3; the D gene is possibly TRBD1 (6 bases). This CDR3 has 15 residues. The germline V and J ends were trimmed by 5 bases and 3 bases, with 14 bases remaining between them. CDR1 is SEHNR and CDR2 is FQNEAQ in the germline V gene (reference sequence). CDR3 sequence reads: CASSPTNRVGNTIYF. The CDR3 DNA follows: TGTGCCAGCAGCCCGACTAACAGGGTTGGAAACACCATATATTTT. The whole variable domain, remainder taken from reference TRBV7-9 and TRBJ1-3, is DTGVSQNPRHKITKRGQNVTFRCDPISEHNRLYWYRQTLGQGPEFLTYFQNEAQLEKSRLLSDRFSAERPKGSFSTLEIQRTEQGDSAMYLCASSPTNRVGNTIYFGEGSWLTVV.

The J gene is TRBJ1-1, the V gene TRBV5-8, with 9 bases fitting TRBD1. The length of the CDR3 is 15 residues. Germline V CDR1 and CDR2: SGHTS, YDEGEE. Trimming cost V 4 bases and J 4 bases; bases outside gene matches: 8. CDR3 DNA sequence: TGTGCCAGCAGCCCGGGACAGGGTTTCGTCACTGAAGCTTTCTTT. Its translation: CASSPGQGFVTEAFF.

This chain links TRBV2 with TRBJ1-3; TRBD1 is a possible D gene (6 bases). V dropped 4 bases and J dropped 3 bases, with 13 bases sitting between them. The CDR3 totals 15 residues. Germline V CDR1 and CDR2: SNHLY, FYNNEI. This chain's CDR3 is CASSAREGVGNTIYF. DNA of the CDR3: TGTGCCAGCAGTGCCCGCGAGGGGGTTGGAAACACCATATATTTT.

This clone was detected only a few times. The rearrangement links TRBV9 to TRBJ1-4, with no clear D. Trimming cost V 4 bases and J 0 bases, with 13 bases left between them. CDR3 length: 16 amino acids. Per the germline V gene, CDR1 is SGDLS and CDR2 is YYNGEE. CDR3 bases: TGTGCCAGCAGCCCCTTCGGGGTCACAACTAATGAAAAACTGTTTTTT. Its protein is CASSPFGVTTNEKLFF. Drawing the rest from reference TRBV9 and TRBJ1-4, the complete variable domain is DSGVTQTPKHLITATGQRVTLRCSPRSGDLSVYWYQQSLDQGLQFLIQYYNGEERAKGNILERFSAQQFPDLHSELNLSSLELGDSALYFCASSPFGVTTNEKLFFGSGTQLSVL.

The chain uses TRBV2 and TRBJ1-6; D remains ambiguous. The length of the CDR3 is 15 residues. Germline CDR1 and CDR2: SNHLY and FYNNEI. The V end lost 4 bases, the J end lost 7 bases, and 14 bases lay between the germline ends. The DNA for the CDR3 is TGTGCCAGCAGTGCGACTGCCCCTTCGAATTCACCCCTCCACTTT. This encodes CASSATAPSNSPLHF.

The chain employs TRBV5-5 and TRBJ1-4; maybe TRBD1 (5 bases). CDR1 is SGHKS, CDR2 YYEKEE, per germline (reference sequence). V was pared by 1 base and J by 8 bases, with 15 bases between. The CDR3 runs to 15 residues. In DNA, the CDR3 is TGTGCCAGCAGCTTGTTGCGGGGGAGCTCCGAAAAACTGTTTTTT. Translating it yields CASSLLRGSSEKLFF.

The chain employs TRBV19 and TRBJ2-2, with 7 bases identical to TRBD2. Germline V gene lookup returns CDR1 LNHDA and CDR2 SQIVND (reference sequence). Trimming cost V 5 bases and J 5 bases; bases outside gene matches: 2. The CDR3 sequence is 13 residues long. The CDR3 spells CASSLAVTGELFF. Written as DNA, the CDR3 is TGTGCCAGTAGTCTAGCGGTGACCGGGGAGCTGTTTTTT.

The chain is built from TRBV24-1 and TRBJ1-1; TRBD1 matches 7 bases. The CDR3 spans 12 residues. Trimming removed 4 bases from V and 8 bases from J; junction bases left unmatched: 3. Looked up from germline, CDR1 is KGHDR and CDR2 is SFDVKD. CDR3 region: CATSDSTGEAFF. CDR3 in DNA: TGTGCCACCAGTGACTCGACAGGGGAAGCTTTCTTT.

This clone was found a few times. The chain joins TRBV7-3 to TRBJ1-1; a possible D gene is TRBD1 (5 bases). Germline CDR1 is SGHTA and CDR2 is FQGTGA. Trimming took off 5 bases at V and 6 bases at J, with 13 bases between the two ends. This CDR3 has 13 amino acids. CDR3 DNA: TGTGCCAGCAGCGCGACAGTGGTCGCTGAAGCTTTCTTT. Protein product: CASSATVVAEAFF.

The V gene is TRBV5-1, the J gene TRBJ2-3; 7 bases are a match to TRBD1. V dropped 0 bases and J dropped 4; count of bases not matched to a gene: 5. CDR1 SGHRS and CDR2 YFSETQ come from the germline V gene. CDR3 length: 15 amino acids. The CDR3 coding sequence is TGCGCCAGCAGCTTGGCCTTTACAGGGGCAGATACGCAGTATTTT. Translation gives CASSLAFTGADTQYF. Based on the CDR3 plus reference TRBV5-1 and TRBJ2-3, the full variable domain is KAGVTQTPRYLIKTRGQQVTLSCSPISGHRSVSWYQQTPGQGLQFLFEYFSETQRNKGNFPGRFSGRQFSNSRSEMNVSTLELGDSALYLCASSLAFTGADTQYFGPGTRLTVL.

This clone showed up just a few times. The chain is built from TRBV7-3 and TRBJ2-1; 8 bases fit TRBD2. J was trimmed by 12 bases and V by 2 bases; bases with no gene match: 6. The CDR3 consists of 13 residues. CDR1 is SGHTA and CDR2 is FQGTGA in the germline V gene. This chain's CDR3 is CASSLYKTSGQFF. In DNA, the CDR3 is TGTGCCAGCAGCTTATATAAAACTAGCGGGCAGTTCTTC.

The rearrangement joins TRBV28 to TRBJ1-1; D may be TRBD1 (5 bases). This CDR3 region has 13 residues. The V gene's germline CDR1 is MDHEN and CDR2 SYDVKM. Trimming stripped 2 bases from V and 4 bases from J, with 8 bases between. CDR3 residues: CASSLAGFTEAFF. The CDR3 DNA is TGTGCCAGCAGTTTAGCAGGGTTCACTGAAGCTTTCTTT.

The chain is built from TRBV7-2 and TRBJ1-2; D uncertain. The germline gives CDR1 SGHTA, CDR2 FQGNSA. CDR3 size: 14 residues. The V and J ends lost 3 bases and 7 bases respectively, with 15 bases between them. The CDR3 region is CASSFAALTSGYTF. In nucleotides, the CDR3 is TGTGCCAGCAGCTTTGCGGCCCTAACTTCTGGCTACACCTTC.

The chain carries TRBV7-2 and TRBJ2-7; 8 bases are shared with TRBD1. Germline values: CDR1 SGHTA, CDR2 FQGNSA. Trimming removed 2 bases from V and 3 bases from J; junction bases left unmatched: 6. The CDR3 is 15 residues long. CDR3 amino acids: CASSLISGGIYEQYF. CDR3 DNA: TGTGCCAGCAGCTTAATTTCAGGGGGCATCTACGAGCAGTACTTC.

This chain joins TRBV6-5 and TRBJ2-7; 7 positions match TRBD1. CDR1 is MNHEY and CDR2 is SVGAGI in the germline V gene. The CDR3 has 15 amino acids. V dropped 2 bases and J dropped 2; count of bases not matched to a gene: 6. The DNA of the CDR3 is TGTGCCAGCAGTTACAGAGGACAGGACACCTACGAGCAGTACTTC. Translated: CASSYRGQDTYEQYF.

The genes are TRBV15 and TRBJ2-3; possibly TRBD2 for D (5 bases). Germline lookup yields CDR1 LNHNV and CDR2 YYDKDF (reference sequence). Between the trimmed V and J ends, which lost 0 bases and 0 bases, there was a span of 10 bases. This CDR3 has 16 residues. The DNA for the CDR3 is TGTGCCACCAGCAGAGATAAAGGGAGTAGCACAGATACGCAGTATTTT. Translated: CATSRDKGSSTDTQYF.